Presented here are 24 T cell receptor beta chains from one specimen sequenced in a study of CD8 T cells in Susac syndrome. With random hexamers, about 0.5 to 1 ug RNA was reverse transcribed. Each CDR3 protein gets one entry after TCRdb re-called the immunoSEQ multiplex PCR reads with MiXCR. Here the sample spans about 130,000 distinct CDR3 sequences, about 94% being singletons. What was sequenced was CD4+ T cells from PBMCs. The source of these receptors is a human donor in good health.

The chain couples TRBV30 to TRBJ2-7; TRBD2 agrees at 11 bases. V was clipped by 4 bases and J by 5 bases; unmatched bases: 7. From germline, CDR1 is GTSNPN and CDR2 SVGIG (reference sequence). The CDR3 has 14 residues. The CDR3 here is CAWKRLAGSHEQYF. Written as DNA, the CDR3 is TGTGCCTGGAAGAGACTAGCGGGATCCCACGAGCAGTACTTC.

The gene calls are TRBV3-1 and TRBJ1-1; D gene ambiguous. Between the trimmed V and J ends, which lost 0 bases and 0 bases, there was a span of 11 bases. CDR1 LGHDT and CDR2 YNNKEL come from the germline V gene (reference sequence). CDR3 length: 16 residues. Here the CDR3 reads CASSQDPRRMNTEAFF. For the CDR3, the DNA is TGTGCCAGCAGCCAAGATCCCCGGCGCATGAACACTGAAGCTTTCTTT.

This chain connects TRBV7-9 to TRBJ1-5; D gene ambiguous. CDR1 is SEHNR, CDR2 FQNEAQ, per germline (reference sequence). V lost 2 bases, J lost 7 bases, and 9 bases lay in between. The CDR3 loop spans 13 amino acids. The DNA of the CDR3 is TGTGCCAGCAGCTTACAGGCTAGACAGCCCCAGCATTTT. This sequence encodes CASSLQARQPQHF.

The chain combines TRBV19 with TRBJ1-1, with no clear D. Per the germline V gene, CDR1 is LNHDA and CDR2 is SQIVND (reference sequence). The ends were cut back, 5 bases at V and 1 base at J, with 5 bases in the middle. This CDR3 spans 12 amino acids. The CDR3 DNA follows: TGTGCCAGTAGTGTTGGGAACACTGAAGCTTTCTTT. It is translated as CASSVGNTEAFF.

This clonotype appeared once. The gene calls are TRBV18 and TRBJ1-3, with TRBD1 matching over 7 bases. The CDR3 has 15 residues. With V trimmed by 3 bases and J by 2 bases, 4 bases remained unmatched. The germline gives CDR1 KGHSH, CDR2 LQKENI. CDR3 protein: CASSPMTGTGNTIYF. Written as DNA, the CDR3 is TGTGCCAGCTCACCCATGACAGGGACTGGAAACACCATATATTTT.

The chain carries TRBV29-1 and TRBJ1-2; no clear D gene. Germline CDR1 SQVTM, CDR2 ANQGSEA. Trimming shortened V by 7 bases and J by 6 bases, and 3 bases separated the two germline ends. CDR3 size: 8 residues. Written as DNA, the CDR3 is TGCAGCGACGATGGCTACACCTTC. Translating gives CSDDGYTF.

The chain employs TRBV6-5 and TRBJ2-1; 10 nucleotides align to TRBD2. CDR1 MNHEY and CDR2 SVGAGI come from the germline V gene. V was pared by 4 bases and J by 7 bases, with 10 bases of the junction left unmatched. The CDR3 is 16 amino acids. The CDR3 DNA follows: TGTGCCAGCAGTTGGACGGGCGCAGCGGGAGGGAATGAGCAGTTCTTC. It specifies CASSWTGAAGGNEQFF.

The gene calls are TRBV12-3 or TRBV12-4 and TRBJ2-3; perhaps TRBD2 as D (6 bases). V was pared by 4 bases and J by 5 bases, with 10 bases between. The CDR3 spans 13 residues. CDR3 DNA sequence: TGTGCCAGCAGTTCCCAGGAGGGAGATACGCAGTATTTT. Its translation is CASSSQEGDTQYF.

The chain's CDR3 is CASSLGTGAYGYTF. DNA for the CDR3: TGCGCCAGCAGCTTGGGGACAGGGGCTTATGGCTACACCTTC. The V gene is TRBV5-1, the J gene TRBJ1-2; TRBD1 aligns across 9 bases. Germline V gene lookup returns CDR1 SGHRS and CDR2 YFSETQ. CDR3 length: 14 residues. Trimming cost V 0 bases and J 5 bases; bases outside gene matches: 2.

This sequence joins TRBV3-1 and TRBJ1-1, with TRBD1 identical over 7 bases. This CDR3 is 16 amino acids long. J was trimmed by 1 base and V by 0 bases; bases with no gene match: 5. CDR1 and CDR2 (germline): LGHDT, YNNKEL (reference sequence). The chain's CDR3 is CASSQDSQGGNTEAFF. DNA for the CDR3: TGTGCCAGCAGCCAAGATTCCCAGGGGGGGAACACTGAAGCTTTCTTT.

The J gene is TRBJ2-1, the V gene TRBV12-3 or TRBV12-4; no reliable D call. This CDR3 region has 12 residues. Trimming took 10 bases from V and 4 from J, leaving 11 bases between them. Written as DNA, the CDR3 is TGTGCCATCCGGGCTTATTACAATGAGCAGTTCTTC. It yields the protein CAIRAYYNEQFF.

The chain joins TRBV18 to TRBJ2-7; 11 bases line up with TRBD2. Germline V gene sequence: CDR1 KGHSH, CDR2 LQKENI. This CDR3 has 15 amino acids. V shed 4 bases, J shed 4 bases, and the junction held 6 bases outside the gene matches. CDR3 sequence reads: CASSQTSGSPYEQYF. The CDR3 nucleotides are TGTGCCAGCTCACAAACTAGCGGGAGTCCGTACGAGCAGTACTTC. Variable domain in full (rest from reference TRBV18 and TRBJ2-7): NAGVMQNPRHLVRRRGQEARLRCSPMKGHSHVYWYRQLPEEGLKFMVYLQKENIIDESGMPKERFSAEFPKEGPSILRIQQVVRGDSAAYFCASSQTSGSPYEQYFGPGTRLTVT.

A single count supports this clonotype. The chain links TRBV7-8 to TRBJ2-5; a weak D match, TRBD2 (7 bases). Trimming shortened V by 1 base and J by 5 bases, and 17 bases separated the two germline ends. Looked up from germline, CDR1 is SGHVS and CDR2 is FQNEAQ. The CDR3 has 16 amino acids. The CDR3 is CASSLDGGGGLETQYF. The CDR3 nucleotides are TGTGCCAGCAGCTTAGACGGGGGAGGGGGATTGGAGACCCAGTACTTC.

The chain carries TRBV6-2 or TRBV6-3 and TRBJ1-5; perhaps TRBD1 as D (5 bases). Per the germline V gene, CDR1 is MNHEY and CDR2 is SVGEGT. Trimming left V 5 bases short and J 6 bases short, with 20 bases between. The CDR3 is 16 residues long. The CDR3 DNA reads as TGTGCCAGCAGTCGCCTCGTGGCCGGGGGAGGTCAGCCCCAGCATTTT. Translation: CASSRLVAGGGQPQHF.

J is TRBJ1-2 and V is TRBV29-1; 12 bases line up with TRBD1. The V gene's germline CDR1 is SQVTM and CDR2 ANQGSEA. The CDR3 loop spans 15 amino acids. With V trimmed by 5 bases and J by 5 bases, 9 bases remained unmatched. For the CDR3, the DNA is TGCAGCGTTCGGGGGACAGGGGGCGTATGGTATGGCTACACCTTC. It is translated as CSVRGTGGVWYGYTF.

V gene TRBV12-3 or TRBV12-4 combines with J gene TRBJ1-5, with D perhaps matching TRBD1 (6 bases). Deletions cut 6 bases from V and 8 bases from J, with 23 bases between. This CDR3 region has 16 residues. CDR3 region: CASSQAHGGGVKPQHF. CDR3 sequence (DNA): TGTGCCAGCAGCCAAGCACATGGCGGGGGCGTGAAGCCCCAGCATTTT.

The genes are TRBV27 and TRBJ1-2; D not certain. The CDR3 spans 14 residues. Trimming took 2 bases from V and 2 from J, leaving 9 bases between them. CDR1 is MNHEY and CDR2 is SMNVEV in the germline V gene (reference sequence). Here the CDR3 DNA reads TGTGCCAGCAGTTTAAGAGAGTCCAACTATGGCTACACCTTC. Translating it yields CASSLRESNYGYTF.

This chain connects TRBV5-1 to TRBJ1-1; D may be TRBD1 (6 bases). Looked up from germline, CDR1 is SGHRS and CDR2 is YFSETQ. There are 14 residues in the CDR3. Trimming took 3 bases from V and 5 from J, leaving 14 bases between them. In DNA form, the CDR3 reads TGCGCCAGCAGCTGGGGCCGGGGGGCGACTGAAGCTTTCTTT. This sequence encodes CASSWGRGATEAFF.

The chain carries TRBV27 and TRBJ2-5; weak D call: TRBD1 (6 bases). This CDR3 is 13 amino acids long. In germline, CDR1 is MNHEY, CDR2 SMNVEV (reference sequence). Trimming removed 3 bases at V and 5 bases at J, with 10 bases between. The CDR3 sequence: CASSFRQGETQYF. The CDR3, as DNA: TGTGCCAGCAGTTTTCGGCAGGGGGAGACCCAGTACTTC.

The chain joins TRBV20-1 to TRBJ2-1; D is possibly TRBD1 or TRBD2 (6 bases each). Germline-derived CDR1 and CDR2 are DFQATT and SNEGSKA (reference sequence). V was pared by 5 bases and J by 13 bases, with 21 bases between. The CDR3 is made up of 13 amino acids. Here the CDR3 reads CSAVGGLATRQFF. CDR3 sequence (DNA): TGCAGTGCTGTAGGGGGGTTAGCGACACGACAGTTCTTC.

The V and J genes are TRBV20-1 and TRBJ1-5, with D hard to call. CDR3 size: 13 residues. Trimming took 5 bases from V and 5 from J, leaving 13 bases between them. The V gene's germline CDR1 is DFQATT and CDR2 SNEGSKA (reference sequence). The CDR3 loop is CSAPTSTHQPQHF. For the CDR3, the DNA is TGCAGTGCTCCAACTTCTACACATCAGCCCCAGCATTTT.

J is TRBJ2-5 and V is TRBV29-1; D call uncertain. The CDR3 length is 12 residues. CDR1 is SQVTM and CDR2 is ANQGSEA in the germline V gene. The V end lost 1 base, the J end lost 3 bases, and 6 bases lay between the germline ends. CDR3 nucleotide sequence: TGCAGCGTTGAAGCGCCCGAAGAGACCCAGTACTTC. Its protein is CSVEAPEETQYF. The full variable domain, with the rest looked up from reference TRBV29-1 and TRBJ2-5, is SAVISQKPSRDICQRGTSLTIQCQVDSQVTMMFWYRQQPGQSLTLIATANQGSEATYESGFVIDKFPISRPNLTFSTLTVSNMSPEDSSIYLCSVEAPEETQYFGPGTRLLVL.

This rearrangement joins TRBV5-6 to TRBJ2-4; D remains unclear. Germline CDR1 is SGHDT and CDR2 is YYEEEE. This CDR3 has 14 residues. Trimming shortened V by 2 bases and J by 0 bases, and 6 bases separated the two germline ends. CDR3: CASSFGIAKNIQYF. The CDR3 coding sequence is TGTGCCAGCAGCTTTGGGATAGCCAAAAACATTCAGTACTTC.

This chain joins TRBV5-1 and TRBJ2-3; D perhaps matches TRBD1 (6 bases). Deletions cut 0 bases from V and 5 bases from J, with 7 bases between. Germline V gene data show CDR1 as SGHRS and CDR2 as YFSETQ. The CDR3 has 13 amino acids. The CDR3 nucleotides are TGCGCCAGCAGCTTGGACAGGGAAGATACGCAGTATTTT. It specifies CASSLDREDTQYF.